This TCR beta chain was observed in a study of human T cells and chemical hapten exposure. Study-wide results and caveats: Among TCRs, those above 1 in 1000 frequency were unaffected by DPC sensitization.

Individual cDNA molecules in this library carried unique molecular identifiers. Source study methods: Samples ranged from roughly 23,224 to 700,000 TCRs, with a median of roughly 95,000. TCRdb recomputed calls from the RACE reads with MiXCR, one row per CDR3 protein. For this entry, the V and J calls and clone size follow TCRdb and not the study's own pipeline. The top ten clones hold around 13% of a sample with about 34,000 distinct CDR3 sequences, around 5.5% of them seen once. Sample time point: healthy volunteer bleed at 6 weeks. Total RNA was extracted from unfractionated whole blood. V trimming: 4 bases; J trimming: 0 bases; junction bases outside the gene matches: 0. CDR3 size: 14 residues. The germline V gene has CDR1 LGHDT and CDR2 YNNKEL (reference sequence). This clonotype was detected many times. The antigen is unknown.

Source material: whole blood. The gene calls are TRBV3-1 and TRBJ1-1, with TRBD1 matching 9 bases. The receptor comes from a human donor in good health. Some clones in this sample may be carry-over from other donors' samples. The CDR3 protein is CASSRTGVNTEAFF. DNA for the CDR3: TGTGCCAGCAGCCGGACAGGGGTGAACACTGAAGCTTTCTTT.